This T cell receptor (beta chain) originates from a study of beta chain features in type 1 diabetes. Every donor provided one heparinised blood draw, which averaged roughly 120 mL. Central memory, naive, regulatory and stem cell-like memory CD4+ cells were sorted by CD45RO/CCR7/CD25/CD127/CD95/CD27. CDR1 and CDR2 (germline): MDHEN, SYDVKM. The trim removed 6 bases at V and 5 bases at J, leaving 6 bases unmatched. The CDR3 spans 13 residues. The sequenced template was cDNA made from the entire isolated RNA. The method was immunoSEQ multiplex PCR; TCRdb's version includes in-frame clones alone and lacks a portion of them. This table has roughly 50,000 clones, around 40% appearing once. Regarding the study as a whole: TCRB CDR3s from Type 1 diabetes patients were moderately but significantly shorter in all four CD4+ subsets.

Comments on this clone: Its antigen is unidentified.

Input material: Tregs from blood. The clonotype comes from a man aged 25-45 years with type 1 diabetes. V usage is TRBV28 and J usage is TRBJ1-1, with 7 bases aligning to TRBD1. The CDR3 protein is CASSQSRGTEAFF. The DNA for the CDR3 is TGTGCCAGCAGCCAAAGCAGGGGGACTGAAGCTTTCTTT. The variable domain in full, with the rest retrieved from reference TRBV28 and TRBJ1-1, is DVKVTQSSRYLVKRTGEKVFLECVQDMDHENMFWYRQDPGLGLRLIYFSYDVKMKEKGDIPEGYSVSREKKERFSLILESASTNQTSMYLCASSQSRGTEAFFGQGTRLTVV.